The sequence of this TCR beta chain was determined in a study of long-term antiretroviral therapy in people with HIV. Researchers ran immunoSEQ v3.0 at survey level. Here immunoSEQ multiplex PCR was the method, and the copy in TCRdb shows in-frame clones only, minus some. Of tens of thousands of clones listed, roughly 90% are singletons. This CDR3 comprises 14 residues. Trimming took off 0 bases at V and 0 bases at J, with 4 bases between the two ends. Looked up from germline, CDR1 is SGDLS and CDR2 is YYNGEE. The origin of this receptor is a woman under 30 with HIV. This rearrangement joins TRBV9 to TRBJ1-5; D unclear. The source was unsorted PBMCs, collected just before starting antiretroviral therapy. The DNA of the CDR3 is TGTGCCAGCAGCGTAGGGGGTAGCAATCAGCCCCAGCATTTT. This codes for CASSVGGSNQPQHF.